These T cell receptor beta chains were read from a single sample in a study of T cells in Graves' hyperthyroidism and ophthalmopathy. TCRdb ran MiXCR on the multiplex PCR reads and lists one entry per CDR3 protein. This table holds fewer than 450,000 distinct CDR3 sequences, about 18% found once. The material sequenced was blood. The receptors originated from a man younger than 35 with Graves' ophthalmopathy. Both conserved end residues are trimmed from each CDR3.

J,V,CDR3
TRBJ2-3,TRBV20-1,SGERSTDTQY
TRBJ2-1,TRBV12-3/TRBV12-4,ASSLEGGRNEQF
TRBJ2-5,TRBV4-1,ASSRLPREETQY
TRBJ1-4,TRBV9,ASSVEPNEKLF
TRBJ2-2,TRBV4-1,ASSQLPGVTGELF
TRBJ2-3,TRBV20-1,SAQVGGPDTQY
.,TRBV24-1,ATSDPGLAGGVSYNEQY
TRBJ1-2,TRBV5-6,ASSFRPGYGYT
TRBJ2-2,TRBV3-1,ASSQDTGLGKVF
TRBJ2-3,TRBV7-3,ASSETGTSGGDTQY
TRBJ2-5,TRBV27,ASSPRARREETQY
TRBJ1-1,TRBV29-1,SAHRGQSSNTEAF
TRBJ1-1,TRBV18,ASSSDRRSTEAF
TRBJ2-1,TRBV13,ASSSDGFYNEQF
TRBJ2-5,TRBV20-1,SAPRGTGVRETQY
TRBJ1-2,TRBV7-9,ASSKGQGAGYT
TRBJ2-7,TRBV7-2,ASSPTRTRSYEQY
TRBJ2-7,TRBV3-1,ASSPPGGRNEQY
TRBJ2-7,TRBV29-1,SVDRGGFDEQY
TRBJ2-1,TRBV14,ASSHVLQGYNEQF
TRBJ1-1,TRBV3-1,ASRSVGDTEAF
TRBJ2-7,TRBV29-1,SIGTDGYEQY
TRBJ1-3,TRBV12-3/TRBV12-4,ASNTNRSGNTIY
TRBJ1-1,TRBV11-2,ASSYRPGTGGNTEAF
TRBJ1-1,TRBV18,ASSLPSGFEAF
TRBJ2-7,TRBV3-1,ASSPVGDKDNEQY
TRBJ2-1,TRBV20-1,SARRSGLYNEQF
TRBJ1-1,TRBV25-1,ASITNPGSRAF
TRBJ1-1,TRBV6-9,ASRYPGMNTEAF
TRBJ1-4,TRBV6-1,TTSRGVGTGEIPANEKLF
TRBJ2-3,TRBV5-1,ASSSGLAGTSTDTQY
TRBJ1-1,TRBV28,ASSFRSISEAF
TRBJ1-2,TRBV6-1,ASSEAGLNYGYT
TRBJ1-1,TRBV7-9,ASSRYSGQLNTEAF
TRBJ2-5,TRBV7-9,ASSLALGDQETQY
TRBJ2-1,TRBV11-2,ASSLEGAEYNEQF
TRBJ2-1,TRBV11-3,ASSLASEGNEQF
TRBJ2-7,TRBV24-1,ATSDPTGDEQY
TRBJ2-3,TRBV9,ASSVGPAGVADTQY
TRBJ1-2,TRBV19,ASSRTAGASRNYGYT
TRBJ2-5,TRBV5-1,ASSQNDRGRARETQY
TRBJ2-5,TRBV7-9,ASSPVIGGDLGKTQY
TRBJ2-5,TRBV5-1,ASKWGRKQETQY
TRBJ2-7,TRBV18,ASSPLGQGGEQY
TRBJ2-7,TRBV20-1,SARWGQYEQY
TRBJ1-2,TRBV11-2,ASRGVGQNYGYT
TRBJ2-5,TRBV9,ASSVEAQTGGLY
TRBJ2-5,TRBV12-3/TRBV12-4,ASSLASRGRETQY
TRBJ2-5,TRBV7-9,ASSLDPGPGETQY
TRBJ2-3,TRBV10-3,AISGSSTSADTQY
TRBJ2-5,TRBV11-2,ASSLEGYPRETQY
TRBJ2-3,TRBV9,ASSANRDSPQTDTQY
TRBJ1-1,TRBV3-1,ASSQVMGTEAF